What follows are 31 T cell receptor beta chains derived from one specimen sequenced in a study of patients and donors after allogeneic stem cell transplantation. MiXCR, applied by TCRdb to the RT-PCR reads, yields one record per CDR3 protein. The sample carries almost 90,000 distinct CDR3 sequences, about 5% recorded once. Sequenced: blood, either unsorted or a sorted T cell fraction (not recorded which). Receptors were obtained from a human donor who was either an allogeneic HSCT recipient or a stem cell or donor lymphocyte infusion donor (not recorded which). It is not recorded whose cells these are; they may come from a transplant donor.

This clonotype was detected many times. V is TRBV18 and J is TRBJ2-1; D not certain. CDR1 is KGHSH, CDR2 LQKENI, per germline. Trimming cost V 6 bases and J 3 bases, with 18 bases left between them. CDR3 length equals 16 residues. The CDR3: CASSKLVGSGYNEQFF. The CDR3 DNA reads as TGTGCCAGCTCCAAGCTAGTAGGAAGTGGCTACAATGAGCAGTTCTTC.

This clonotype was recorded many times. V gene TRBV5-4 combines with J gene TRBJ2-1; 8 nucleotides agree with TRBD2. The germline gives CDR1 SGHNT, CDR2 YYREEE (reference sequence). This CDR3 is 13 amino acids long. Germline trimming cut 7 bases from V and 7 bases from J; bases unmatched to any gene: 7. The CDR3 DNA sequence: TGTGCCAGCCTACCGACGGGAGGGAATGAGCAGTTCTTC. Its protein is CASLPTGGNEQFF.

The chain combines TRBV20-1 with TRBJ2-3; D not resolved. The CDR3 extends over 12 amino acids. Germline V gene data show CDR1 as DFQATT and CDR2 as SNEGSKA (reference sequence). Trimming shortened V by 6 bases and J by 7 bases, and 14 bases separated the two germline ends. The CDR3 sequence: CSANRPDHTQYF. CDR3 nucleotides: TGCAGTGCAAACCGGCCGGACCATACGCAGTATTTT.

In its sample, this clonotype was seen many times. The chain carries TRBV19 and TRBJ2-1, with TRBD2 matching over 10 bases. The CDR3 totals 16 residues. The junction had 7 bases not matched to a gene; V was cut back by 6 bases and J by 2 bases. Germline V lookup: CDR1 LNHDA, CDR2 SQIVND (reference sequence). CDR3 protein: CASRLGLASAYNEQFF. As DNA, the CDR3 is TGTGCCAGTAGACTGGGACTAGCGAGCGCCTACAATGAGCAGTTCTTC. Variable domain in full (rest from reference TRBV19 and TRBJ2-1): DGGITQSPKYLFRKEGQNVTLSCEQNLNHDAMYWYRQDPGQGLRLIYYSQIVNDFQKGDIAEGYSVSREKKESFPLTVTSAQKNPTAFYLCASRLGLASAYNEQFFGPGTRLTVL.

In its sample, this clonotype was seen many times. The CDR3 protein is CASGQAGVGTQYF. The CDR3 DNA reads TGTGCCAGCGGTCAGGCTGGTGTAGGGACCCAGTACTTC. V gene TRBV14 combines with J gene TRBJ2-5; D is ambiguous. Germline V gene lookup returns CDR1 SGHDN and CDR2 FVKESK. V was cut by 8 bases and J by 7 bases, with 17 bases left in between. The CDR3 runs 13 residues.

This clonotype was recorded a few times. This chain links TRBV20-1 with TRBJ2-3; D may correspond to TRBD1 or TRBD2 (5 bases each). V lost 7 bases, J lost 3 bases, and 14 bases lay in between. Germline CDR1 reads DFQATT; CDR2 reads SNEGSKA (reference sequence). There are 13 residues in the CDR3. The CDR3 is CSVEGRGTDTQYF. CDR3 nucleotides: TGCAGTGTTGAGGGACGCGGGACAGATACGCAGTATTTT.

The CDR3 nucleotides are TGTGCCAGCAGCACCACAGGGGAGCAGTACTTC. Protein sequence: CASSTTGEQYF. The V and J genes are TRBV3-1 and TRBJ2-7; the D gene is possibly TRBD1 (6 bases). This CDR3 has 11 amino acids. Germline loops: CDR1 LGHDT, CDR2 YNNKEL (reference sequence). V lost 5 bases and J 7 bases, leaving 9 bases between the germline ends.

The V call is TRBV20-1, the J call TRBJ2-5, with TRBD2 as a possible D gene (6 bases). The CDR3 is made up of 14 amino acids. The V and J ends lost 0 bases and 4 bases respectively, with 12 bases between them. Germline V CDR1 and CDR2: DFQATT, SNEGSKA (reference sequence). CDR3 region: CSARDGGFPETQYF. Written as DNA, the CDR3 is TGCAGTGCTAGAGATGGAGGGTTTCCAGAGACCCAGTACTTC.

In its sample, this clonotype was seen a few times. This chain links TRBV20-1 with TRBJ1-6; D unclear. This CDR3 is 17 amino acids long. Trimming took off 0 bases at V and 6 bases at J, with 18 bases between the two ends. CDR1 and CDR2 from the germline V gene are DFQATT and SNEGSKA (reference sequence). CDR3 amino acids: CSARDSGLPILNSPLHF. In DNA, the CDR3 is TGCAGTGCTAGAGATTCGGGCCTGCCCATCCTTAATTCACCCCTCCACTTT.

This clonotype was seen at least ten times. The chain carries TRBV28 and TRBJ2-5; no firm D call. Germline CDR1 and CDR2: MDHEN and SYDVKM. The CDR3 is 11 amino acids. The V and J ends lost 5 bases and 7 bases respectively, with 8 bases between them. The CDR3 loop reads CASSASLTQYF. CDR3 DNA: TGTGCCAGCAGTGCATCGTTGACCCAGTACTTC.

This clonotype has only a few counts. CDR3 sequence reads: CASSAQGQETQYF. CDR3 bases: TGTGCCAGCAGCGCTCAGGGCCAAGAGACCCAGTACTTC. The V and J genes are TRBV11-1 and TRBJ2-5; TRBD1 is a possible D gene (5 bases). Trimming cost V 5 bases and J 1 base, with 8 bases left between them. The CDR3 is 13 amino acids. Germline values: CDR1 SGHAT, CDR2 FQDESV (reference sequence).

At least ten counts were recorded for this clonotype. The CDR3 loop is CASSTDGGTEAFF. The CDR3 DNA is TGTGCCAGCAGCACCGACGGAGGCACTGAAGCTTTCTTT. The gene calls are TRBV11-3 and TRBJ1-1; D call uncertain. Trimming took off 5 bases at V and 4 bases at J, with 11 bases between the two ends. Germline V gene data show CDR1 as SGHNT and CDR2 as YENEEA. CDR3 length: 13 residues.

This clonotype was seen ten or more times. The V call is TRBV3-1, the J call TRBJ2-1; D is perhaps TRBD1 (6 bases). V dropped 9 bases and J dropped 4 bases, with 13 bases sitting between them. CDR3 length: 13 residues. Germline values: CDR1 LGHDT, CDR2 YNNKEL (reference sequence). The CDR3 DNA follows: TGTGCCAGTCAACCGGGACATTACAATGAGCAGTTCTTC. Protein product: CASQPGHYNEQFF.

This clonotype was seen many times. The chain joins TRBV20-1 to TRBJ2-3, with D possibly being TRBD2 (5 bases). The length of the CDR3 is 13 residues. The ends were cut back, 1 base at V and 4 bases at J, with 9 bases in the middle. The germline V gene encodes CDR1 DFQATT and CDR2 SNEGSKA (reference sequence). The CDR3 region has the DNA TGCAGTGCTAGAGCCGCGGAGGCAGATACGCAGTATTTT. Its protein is CSARAAEADTQYF.

The sample holds many counts of this clonotype. J is TRBJ2-1 and V is TRBV2; 9 nucleotides align to TRBD2. Looked up from germline, CDR1 is SNHLY and CDR2 is FYNNEI. This CDR3 contains 15 residues. V lost 5 bases to trimming and J lost 2 bases; unmatched junction nucleotides: 4. The CDR3 here is CASSYPSGTYNEQFF. CDR3 DNA sequence: TGTGCCAGCAGTTACCCTAGCGGGACCTACAATGAGCAGTTCTTC.

This clonotype was seen only a few times. The chain carries TRBV28 and TRBJ1-5; possible D gene TRBD1, 6 bases. The CDR3 totals 16 residues. In germline, CDR1 is MDHEN, CDR2 SYDVKM. V was cut by 7 bases and J by 0 bases, with 16 bases left in between. The CDR3 is CASTNTGTYSNQPQHF. Written as DNA, the CDR3 is TGTGCCAGCACCAATACCGGGACATATAGCAATCAGCCCCAGCATTTT.

In this sample, this clonotype turned up many times. This sequence joins TRBV6-1 and TRBJ2-2; TRBD2 aligns across 14 bases. The CDR3 runs 16 residues. The junction had 7 bases not matched to a gene; V was cut back by 6 bases and J by 7 bases. The germline CDR1 and CDR2 sequences are MNHNS and SASEGT. CDR3 DNA: TGTGCCAGCAGACCGGGACTAGCGGGAGTTAACGGGGAGCTGTTTTTT. As protein: CASRPGLAGVNGELFF.

This clonotype was recorded many times. The chain couples TRBV2 to TRBJ1-1; the D is unclear. V was cut by 4 bases and J by 1 base, with 4 bases left in between. The CDR3 sequence is 12 residues long. Germline V gene data show CDR1 as SNHLY and CDR2 as FYNNEI. The CDR3 DNA sequence: TGTGCCAGCAGTGCCGAGAACACTGAAGCTTTCTTT. This sequence encodes CASSAENTEAFF.

This clonotype showed up many times. The rearrangement joins TRBV6-2 or TRBV6-3 to TRBJ2-2; TRBD1 matches 9 bases. CDR3 length equals 17 residues. The germline gives CDR1 MNHEY, CDR2 SVGEGT. V gave up 1 base and J gave up 1 base; unmatched junction bases: 4. The CDR3 DNA is TGTGCCAGCAGTTACTTACAGGGGGCGAGGAACACCGGGGAGCTGTTTTTT. Its translation is CASSYLQGARNTGELFF.

This sequence joins TRBV7-9 and TRBJ1-4; possible D gene TRBD1, 5 bases. Trimming left V 2 bases short and J 5 bases short, with 12 bases between. The CDR3 consists of 15 residues. Germline V gene lookup returns CDR1 SEHNR and CDR2 FQNEAQ (reference sequence). Here the CDR3 DNA reads TGTGCCAGCAGCTTATGGCAGGGTTCAAATGAAAAACTGTTTTTT. Protein product: CASSLWQGSNEKLFF.

Ten or more counts support this clonotype. The chain has TRBV20-1 and TRBJ2-6; D is ambiguous. Trimming removed 5 bases from V and 3 bases from J, with 11 bases in between. Germline V lookup: CDR1 DFQATT, CDR2 SNEGSKA (reference sequence). The CDR3 is 14 residues long. The CDR3 sequence: CSARTVIGANVLTF. The CDR3, as DNA: TGCAGTGCTCGGACGGTGATTGGGGCCAACGTCCTGACTTTC.

This clonotype occurred many times. The genes are TRBV20-1 and TRBJ1-1; D ambiguous. The CDR3 length is 12 residues. V dropped 8 bases and J dropped 3 bases, with 13 bases sitting between them. From germline, CDR1 is DFQATT and CDR2 SNEGSKA (reference sequence). The CDR3 spells CSTSRGDTEAFF. The DNA for the CDR3 is TGCAGTACCTCCCGGGGAGACACTGAAGCTTTCTTT.

In its sample, this clonotype was seen a few times. This chain links TRBV18 with TRBJ1-1; TRBD1 aligns across 8 bases. CDR1 and CDR2 (germline): KGHSH, LQKENI. With V trimmed by 4 bases and J by 4 bases, 5 bases remained unmatched. This CDR3 is built from 14 residues. The CDR3: CASSRSTGGTEAFF. CDR3 nucleotide sequence: TGTGCCAGCTCACGCTCTACAGGGGGCACTGAAGCTTTCTTT. The whole variable domain, filled in from reference TRBV18 and TRBJ1-1, reads NAGVMQNPRHLVRRRGQEARLRCSPMKGHSHVYWYRQLPEEGLKFMVYLQKENIIDESGMPKERFSAEFPKEGPSILRIQQVVRGDSAAYFCASSRSTGGTEAFFGQGTRLTVV.

This clonotype was picked up many times. The V and J genes are TRBV27 and TRBJ2-7, with D tentatively TRBD1 (7 bases). V was cut by 5 bases and J by 3 bases, with 14 bases left in between. CDR3 length equals 14 residues. Looked up from germline, CDR1 is MNHEY and CDR2 is SMNVEV (reference sequence). The CDR3 sequence: CASSQPGGIYEQYF. CDR3 nucleotides: TGTGCCAGCAGTCAGCCAGGGGGGATCTACGAGCAGTACTTC.

This clonotype was seen ten or more times. The V call is TRBV29-1, the J call TRBJ2-1, with 7 bases matching TRBD2. The CDR3 has 14 amino acids. Germline V gives CDR1 SQVTM, CDR2 ANQGSEA. The ends lost 5 bases at V and 0 bases at J; junction bases unmatched: 4. CDR3 sequence (DNA): TGCAGCGTTCTGGGGGGGAGCTCCTACAATGAGCAGTTCTTC. This encodes CSVLGGSSYNEQFF.

This clonotype was detected many times. The rearrangement links TRBV5-1 to TRBJ1-2, with D hard to call. The length of the CDR3 is 15 residues. Germline loops: CDR1 SGHRS, CDR2 YFSETQ. V was shortened by 4 bases and J by 5 bases, with 18 bases between the two germline ends. The CDR3 loop reads CASSKDPSPSYGYTF. CDR3 DNA: TGCGCCAGCAGCAAGGACCCTTCTCCTTCTTATGGCTACACCTTC. Looking up the rest from reference TRBV5-1 and TRBJ1-2 gives the full variable domain: KAGVTQTPRYLIKTRGQQVTLSCSPISGHRSVSWYQQTPGQGLQFLFEYFSETQRNKGNFPGRFSGRQFSNSRSEMNVSTLELGDSALYLCASSKDPSPSYGYTFGSGTRLTVV.

This clonotype came up many times. This chain uses TRBV20-1 with TRBJ2-1; D not certain. V dropped 3 bases and J dropped 10 bases, with 13 bases sitting between them. The CDR3 is made up of 12 amino acids. Germline-derived CDR1 and CDR2 are DFQATT and SNEGSKA (reference sequence). The chain's CDR3 is CSASGLAREQFF. For the CDR3, the DNA is TGCAGTGCTAGTGGGTTAGCAAGGGAGCAGTTCTTC.

This clonotype showed up just a few times. This chain uses TRBV20-1 with TRBJ1-2, with D possibly matching TRBD1 (6 bases). CDR3 length: 11 residues. V dropped 6 bases and J dropped 8 bases, with 13 bases sitting between them. Germline V CDR1 and CDR2: DFQATT, SNEGSKA (reference sequence). CDR3 sequence reads: CSATWGQGYTF. The CDR3 bases are TGCAGTGCCACGTGGGGGCAGGGCTACACCTTC.

This clonotype has at least ten counts. The chain is built from TRBV24-1 and TRBJ2-5; 7 positions match TRBD1. V shed 3 bases, J shed 3 bases, and the junction held 6 bases outside the gene matches. Germline-derived CDR1 and CDR2 are KGHDR and SFDVKD. The length of the CDR3 is 15 residues. The CDR3 here is CATSDRQGPEETQYF. As DNA, the CDR3 is TGTGCCACCAGTGATCGACAGGGACCCGAAGAGACCCAGTACTTC.

V gene TRBV5-1 combines with J gene TRBJ2-3; 9 nucleotides agree with TRBD2. V shed 3 bases and J 1 base; nucleotides not matched to a gene: 3. This CDR3 is 15 amino acids long. The germline V gene encodes CDR1 SGHRS and CDR2 YFSETQ. CDR3 sequence reads: CASSSVAGGTDTQYF. Written as DNA, the CDR3 is TGCGCCAGCAGCTCTGTAGCGGGGGGCACAGATACGCAGTATTTT. Looking up the rest from reference TRBV5-1 and TRBJ2-3 gives the full variable domain: KAGVTQTPRYLIKTRGQQVTLSCSPISGHRSVSWYQQTPGQGLQFLFEYFSETQRNKGNFPGRFSGRQFSNSRSEMNVSTLELGDSALYLCASSSVAGGTDTQYFGPGTRLTVL.

The table lists this clonotype with many counts. The chain combines TRBV5-1 with TRBJ2-7; maybe TRBD1 (5 bases). The germline V gene has CDR1 SGHRS and CDR2 YFSETQ. This CDR3 has 14 residues. V was clipped by 3 bases and J by 2 bases, with 12 bases between them. CDR3 protein: CASSSDTPPYEQYF. The DNA of the CDR3 is TGCGCCAGCAGCTCGGACACTCCACCCTACGAGCAGTACTTC.